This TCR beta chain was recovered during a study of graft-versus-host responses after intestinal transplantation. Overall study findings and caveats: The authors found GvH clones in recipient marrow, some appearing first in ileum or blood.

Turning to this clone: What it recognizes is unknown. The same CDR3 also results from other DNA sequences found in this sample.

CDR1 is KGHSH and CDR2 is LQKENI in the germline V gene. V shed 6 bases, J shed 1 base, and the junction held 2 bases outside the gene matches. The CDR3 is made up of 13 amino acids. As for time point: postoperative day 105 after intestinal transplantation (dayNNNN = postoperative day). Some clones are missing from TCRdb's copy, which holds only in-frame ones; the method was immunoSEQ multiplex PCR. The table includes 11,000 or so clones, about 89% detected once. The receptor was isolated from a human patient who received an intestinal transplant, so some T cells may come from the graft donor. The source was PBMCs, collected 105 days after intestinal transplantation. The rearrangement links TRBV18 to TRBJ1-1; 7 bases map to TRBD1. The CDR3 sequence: CASSRTGNTEAFF. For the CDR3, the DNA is TGTGCCAGCTCTCGGACAGGGAACACTGAAGCTTTCTTT. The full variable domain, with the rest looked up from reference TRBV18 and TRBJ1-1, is NAGVMQNPRHLVRRRGQEARLRCSPMKGHSHVYWYRQLPEEGLKFMVYLQKENIIDESGMPKERFSAEFPKEGPSILRIQQVVRGDSAAYFCASSRTGNTEAFFGQGTRLTVV.